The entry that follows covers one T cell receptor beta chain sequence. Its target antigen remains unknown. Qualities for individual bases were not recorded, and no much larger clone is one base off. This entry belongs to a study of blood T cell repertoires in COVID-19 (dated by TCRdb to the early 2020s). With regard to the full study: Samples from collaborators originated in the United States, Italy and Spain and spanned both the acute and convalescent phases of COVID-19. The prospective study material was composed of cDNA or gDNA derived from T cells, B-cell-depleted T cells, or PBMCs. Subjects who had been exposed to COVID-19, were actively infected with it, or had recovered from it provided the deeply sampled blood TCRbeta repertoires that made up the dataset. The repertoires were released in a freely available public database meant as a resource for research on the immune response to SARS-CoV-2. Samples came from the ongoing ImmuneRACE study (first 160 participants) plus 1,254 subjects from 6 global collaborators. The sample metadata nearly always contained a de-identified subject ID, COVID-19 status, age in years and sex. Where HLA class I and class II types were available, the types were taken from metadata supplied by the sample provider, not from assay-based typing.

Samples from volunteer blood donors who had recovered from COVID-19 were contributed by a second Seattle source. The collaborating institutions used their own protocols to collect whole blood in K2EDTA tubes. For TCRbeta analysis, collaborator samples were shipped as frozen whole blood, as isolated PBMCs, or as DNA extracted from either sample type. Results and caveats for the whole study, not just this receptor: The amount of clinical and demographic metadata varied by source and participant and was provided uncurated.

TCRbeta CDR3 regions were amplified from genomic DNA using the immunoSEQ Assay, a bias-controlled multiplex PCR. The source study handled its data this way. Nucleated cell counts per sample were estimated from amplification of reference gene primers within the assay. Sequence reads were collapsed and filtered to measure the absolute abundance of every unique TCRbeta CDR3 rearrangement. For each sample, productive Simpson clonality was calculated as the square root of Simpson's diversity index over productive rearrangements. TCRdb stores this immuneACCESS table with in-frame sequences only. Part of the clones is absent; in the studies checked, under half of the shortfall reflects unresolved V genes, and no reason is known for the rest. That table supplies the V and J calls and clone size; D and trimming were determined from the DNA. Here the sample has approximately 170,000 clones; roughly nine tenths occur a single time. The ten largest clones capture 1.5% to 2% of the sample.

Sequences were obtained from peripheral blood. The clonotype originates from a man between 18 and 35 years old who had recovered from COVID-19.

The DNA is as follows: TGTGCCAGTAGTATTGGAACAGGCAATCAGCCCCAGCATTTT. Its amino acids are CASSIGTGNQPQHF. The sequence is built from TRBV19 and TRBJ1-5, with an unclear D gene assignment. Based on the germline V gene (reference sequence), the CDR1 and CDR2 sequences are LNHDA and SQIVND. Trimming takes 3 bases from V and 2 bases from J, and the germline ends sit 8 bases apart. From its cysteine to its phenylalanine, the CDR3 spans 14 amino acids. CDR3 DNA only is kept here, 42 bases in frame from base 1.